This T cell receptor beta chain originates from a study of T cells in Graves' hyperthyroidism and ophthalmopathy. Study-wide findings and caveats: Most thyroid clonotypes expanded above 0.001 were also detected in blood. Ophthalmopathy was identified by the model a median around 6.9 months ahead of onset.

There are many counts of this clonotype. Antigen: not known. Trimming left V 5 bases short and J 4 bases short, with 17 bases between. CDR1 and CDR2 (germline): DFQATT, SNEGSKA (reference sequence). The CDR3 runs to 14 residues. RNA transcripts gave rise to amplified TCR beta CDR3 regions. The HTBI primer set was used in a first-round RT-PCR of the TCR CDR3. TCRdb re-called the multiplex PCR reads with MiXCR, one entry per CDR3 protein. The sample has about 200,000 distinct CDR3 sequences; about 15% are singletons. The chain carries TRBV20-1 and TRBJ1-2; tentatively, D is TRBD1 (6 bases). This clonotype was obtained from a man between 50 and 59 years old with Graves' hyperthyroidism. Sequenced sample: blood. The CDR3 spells CSAVQGAQAYGYTF. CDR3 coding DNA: TGCAGTGCTGTACAGGGAGCGCAGGCCTATGGCTACACCTTC.